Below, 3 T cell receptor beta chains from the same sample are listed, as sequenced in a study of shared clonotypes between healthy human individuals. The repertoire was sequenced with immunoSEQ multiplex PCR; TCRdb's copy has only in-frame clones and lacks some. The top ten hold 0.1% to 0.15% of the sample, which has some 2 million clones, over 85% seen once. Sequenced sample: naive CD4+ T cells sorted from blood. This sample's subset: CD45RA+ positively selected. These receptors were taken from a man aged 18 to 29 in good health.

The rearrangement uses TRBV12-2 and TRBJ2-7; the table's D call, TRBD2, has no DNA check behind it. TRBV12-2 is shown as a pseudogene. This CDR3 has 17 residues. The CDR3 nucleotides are TGTGCAAGTCGCTTAGTTCCGCCGGTCTGGTTTCCCTACGAGCAGTACTTC. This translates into CASRLVPPVWFPYEQYF.

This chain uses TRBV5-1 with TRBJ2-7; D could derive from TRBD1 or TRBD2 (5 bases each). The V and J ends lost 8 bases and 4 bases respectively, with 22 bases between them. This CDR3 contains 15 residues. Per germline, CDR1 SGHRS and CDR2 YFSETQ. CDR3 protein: CASTPGDGLRYEQYF. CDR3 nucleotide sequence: TGCGCCAGTACGCCCGGGGACGGCCTTAGGTACGAGCAGTACTTC.

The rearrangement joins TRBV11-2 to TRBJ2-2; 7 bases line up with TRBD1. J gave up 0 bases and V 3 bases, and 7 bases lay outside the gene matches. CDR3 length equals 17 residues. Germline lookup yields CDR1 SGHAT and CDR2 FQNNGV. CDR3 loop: CASSFTGVIANTGELFF. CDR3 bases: TGTGCCAGCAGCTTCACAGGGGTTATAGCGAACACCGGGGAGCTGTTTTTT.